This passage covers 32 T cell receptor beta chains from one sample sequenced in a study of resident and recirculating memory T cells in vitiligo. Here immunoSEQ multiplex PCR was the method, and the copy in TCRdb shows in-frame clones only, minus some. The sample gives around 78,000 clones, 90% to 95% of which show up once; about 4.8% is in the top ten. The sequencing sample was made of blood. Source of these receptors: a male donor with vitiligo.

The chain couples TRBV28 to TRBJ1-4, with TRBD1 matching 9 bases. CDR3 length: 13 residues. Looked up from germline, CDR1 is MDHEN and CDR2 is SYDVKM. After removal of 3 bases from V and 11 bases from J, the junction contained 4 bases not matched to a gene. The CDR3 protein is CASSFGDRAKLFF. The CDR3 DNA reads as TGTGCCAGCAGTTTCGGGGACAGGGCGAAACTGTTTTTT.

The chain carries TRBV6-5 and TRBJ2-7, with D possibly being TRBD1 (6 bases). V lost 4 bases and J 5 bases, leaving 15 bases between the germline ends. The germline V gene encodes CDR1 MNHEY and CDR2 SVGAGI. There are 14 residues in the CDR3. CDR3 in amino acids: CASSWAQGYDEQYF. The DNA of the CDR3 is TGTGCCAGCAGTTGGGCACAGGGATACGACGAGCAGTACTTC.

The chain is built from TRBV4-1 and TRBJ1-2; 12 bases fit TRBD1. CDR1 and CDR2 from the germline V gene are MGHRA and YSYEKL. With V trimmed by 4 bases and J by 4 bases, 7 bases remained unmatched. The CDR3 runs 16 residues. The CDR3 DNA reads TGCGCCAGCAGCCCCCGGGACAGGGGGCTGATCTATGGCTACACCTTC. Its translation is CASSPRDRGLIYGYTF.

The chain uses TRBV18 and TRBJ1-3; D gene unclear. The germline V gene encodes CDR1 KGHSH and CDR2 LQKENI. The CDR3 runs 15 residues. The V and J ends lost 1 base and 4 bases respectively, with 11 bases between them. CDR3 region: CASSPLERVGNTIYF. The CDR3 region has the DNA TGTGCCAGCTCACCACTAGAACGGGTGGGAAACACCATATATTTT.

This clone showed up just once. The chain combines TRBV7-7 with TRBJ2-2; 11 nucleotides line up with TRBD2. Trimming took 5 bases from V and 5 from J; bases not matched to a gene: 16. The CDR3 totals 19 residues. Germline lookup yields CDR1 SSHAT and CDR2 FNYEAQ (reference sequence). CDR3 protein: CASSTPKRLAGGRTGELFF. The CDR3 DNA reads TGTGCCAGCAGCACACCCAAGCGGCTAGCGGGAGGTAGGACCGGGGAGCTGTTTTTT.

The chain recombines TRBV9 with TRBJ2-1; 7 bases match TRBD2. Germline CDR1 reads SGDLS; CDR2 reads YYNGEE. This CDR3 contains 13 residues. After removal of 5 bases from V and 5 bases from J, the junction contained 4 bases not matched to a gene. CDR3 bases: TGTGCCAGCAGGCGGGAGCCCCACAATGAGCAGTTCTTC. Translating gives CASRREPHNEQFF.

A remark on this clone: Germline and junction disagree at one end, which may indicate a read error. This chain connects TRBV5-1 to TRBJ2-7; 10 nucleotides line up with TRBD2. The CDR3 extends over 15 amino acids. Germline loops: CDR1 SGHRS, CDR2 YFSETQ. CDR3 region: CASRLGLAGEWEQYF. The CDR3 DNA reads as TGCGCCAGCAGGTTGGGCCTAGCGGGAGAGTGGGAGCAGTACTTC.

DNA of the CDR3: TGTGCCAGCAGCGGGGGCCCCGATTACTACGAGCAGTACTTC. Translating gives CASSGGPDYYEQYF. The V call is TRBV7-9, the J call TRBJ2-7; D is perhaps TRBD1 (6 bases). V was cut by 5 bases and J by 3 bases, with 14 bases left in between. Germline CDR1 SEHNR, CDR2 FQNEAQ (reference sequence). The CDR3 consists of 14 residues. Variable domain in full (rest from reference TRBV7-9 and TRBJ2-7): DTGVSQNPRHKITKRGQNVTFRCDPISEHNRLYWYRQTLGQGPEFLTYFQNEAQLEKSRLLSDRFSAERPKGSFSTLEIQRTEQGDSAMYLCASSGGPDYYEQYFGPGTRLTVT.

Here the CDR3 reads CSVTDDRAQDTQYF. The CDR3 DNA reads as TGCAGCGTTACTGATGACAGGGCTCAAGATACGCAGTATTTT. The chain couples TRBV29-1 to TRBJ2-3; 7 bases map to TRBD1. This CDR3 is 14 amino acids long. V was clipped by 5 bases and J by 5 bases; unmatched bases: 10. Germline V gene lookup returns CDR1 SQVTM and CDR2 ANQGSEA.

This chain links TRBV9 with TRBJ1-6; tentative D call: TRBD1 (6 bases). The CDR3 sequence is 15 residues long. Trimming removed 0 bases at V and 5 bases at J, with 9 bases between. Germline loops: CDR1 SGDLS, CDR2 YYNGEE. DNA of the CDR3: TGTGCCAGCAGCGTAGAGGGGGAGAATAATTCACCCCTCCACTTT. Its protein is CASSVEGENNSPLHF.

The chain links TRBV11-2 to TRBJ2-7, with 7 bases aligning to TRBD1. Germline V gene sequence: CDR1 SGHAT, CDR2 FQNNGV. The J segment lost 3 bases and the V segment lost 5 bases, leaving 13 bases of the junction unmatched. There are 16 residues in the CDR3. CDR3 in amino acids: CASSPKSGQDFYEQYF. The CDR3 DNA reads as TGTGCCAGCAGCCCAAAATCAGGACAGGACTTCTACGAGCAGTACTTC. Full variable domain (rest looked up from reference TRBV11-2 and TRBJ2-7): EAGVAQSPRYKIIEKRQSVAFWCNPISGHATLYWYQQILGQGPKLLIQFQNNGVVDDSQLPKDRFSAERLKGVDSTLKIQPAKLEDSAVYLCASSPKSGQDFYEQYFGPGTRLTVT.

The V gene is TRBV10-3, the J gene TRBJ2-3; tentative D call: TRBD2 (7 bases). Looked up from germline, CDR1 is ENHRY and CDR2 is SYGVKD. Trimming left V 10 bases short and J 5 bases short, with 19 bases between. The length of the CDR3 is 14 residues. CDR3 DNA: TGTGCCACCCGGGGGGCTCTGATCAGAGATACGCAGTATTTT. Translating it yields CATRGALIRDTQYF.

The gene calls are TRBV4-2 and TRBJ1-3, with TRBD1 matching over 10 bases. With V trimmed by 5 bases and J by 4 bases, 14 bases remained unmatched. The germline V gene has CDR1 LGHNA and CDR2 YNFKEQ. The CDR3 runs to 18 residues. The CDR3 nucleotides are TGTGCCAGCAGCTCACCCAGGGACAGGGGTAGATTCGGAAACACCATATATTTT. Amino acids: CASSSPRDRGRFGNTIYF.

The rearrangement links TRBV6-6 to TRBJ2-7; TRBD2 is a possible D gene (5 bases). The germline V gene encodes CDR1 MNHNY and CDR2 SVGAGI (reference sequence). Trimming took off 4 bases at V and 0 bases at J, with 13 bases between the two ends. The CDR3 is 15 amino acids. CDR3 DNA sequence: TGTGCCAGCAGTTTTAGCGACCTGAGCTCCTACGAGCAGTACTTC. This encodes CASSFSDLSSYEQYF.

V usage is TRBV11-2 and J usage is TRBJ1-3; no reliable D call. Per germline, CDR1 SGHAT and CDR2 FQNNGV. The CDR3 length is 16 residues. V dropped 6 bases and J dropped 2 bases, with 17 bases sitting between them. CDR3 in amino acids: CASRAWVTRAGNTIYF. As DNA, the CDR3 is TGTGCCAGCAGGGCGTGGGTAACGAGGGCTGGAAACACCATATATTTT.

The chain couples TRBV4-1 to TRBJ2-7, with D perhaps matching TRBD2 (7 bases). Germline values: CDR1 MGHRA, CDR2 YSYEKL. This CDR3 has 13 residues. With 4 bases removed from V and 2 bases from J, the gap between germline ends came to 9 bases. CDR3 sequence (DNA): TGCGCCAGCAGCCCGGGGGGCGCCTACGAGCAGTACTTC. Translation gives CASSPGGAYEQYF.

This clone was counted a few times. The chain couples TRBV2 to TRBJ1-1; D uncertain. The ends were cut back, 8 bases at V and 4 bases at J, with 11 bases in the middle. The CDR3 extends over 12 amino acids. Germline CDR1 is SNHLY and CDR2 is FYNNEI. The CDR3 nucleotides are TGTGCCAGCGGGCAGGTTCCCACTGAAGCTTTCTTT. This encodes CASGQVPTEAFF.

The chain joins TRBV7-8 to TRBJ2-5, with 8 positions matching TRBD2. The DNA end favors TRBJ2-7, so the J call may be wrong. CDR1 SGHVS and CDR2 FQNEAQ come from the germline V gene. The CDR3 runs to 13 residues. CDR3 DNA sequence: TGTGCCAGCAGATCGCGCGGGAGGTACGAGCAGTACTTC. Its protein product is CASRSRGRYEQYF.

The rearrangement joins TRBV5-4 to TRBJ2-7, with 7 bases lining up with TRBD2. Looked up from germline, CDR1 is SGHNT and CDR2 is YYREEE (reference sequence). After removal of 4 bases from V and 7 bases from J, the junction contained 5 bases not matched to a gene. This CDR3 has 12 amino acids. The chain's CDR3 is CASSPTGREQYF. CDR3 bases: TGTGCCAGCAGCCCCACCGGGAGGGAGCAGTACTTC.

V and J are TRBV19 and TRBJ1-4, with 10 bases aligning to TRBD1. This CDR3 has 14 residues. The V gene end was trimmed by 7 bases and the J gene end by 6 bases; junction bases not matched to a gene: 5. The germline V gene has CDR1 LNHDA and CDR2 SQIVND (reference sequence). The CDR3 bases are TGTGCCAGTACTCCCGGGACAGGGGATGAAAAACTGTTTTTT. Translated, it gives CASTPGTGDEKLFF.

V usage is TRBV28 and J usage is TRBJ2-5, with a tentative D call TRBD2 (5 bases). Trimming left V 2 bases short and J 3 bases short, with 10 bases between. Germline V gene lookup returns CDR1 MDHEN and CDR2 SYDVKM. The CDR3 sequence is 14 residues long. The CDR3 here is CASSLVRVKETQYF. The CDR3 DNA reads as TGTGCCAGCAGTTTAGTGAGGGTAAAAGAGACCCAGTACTTC.

V gene TRBV6-1 combines with J gene TRBJ1-3; D may be TRBD1 (5 bases). Per the germline V gene, CDR1 is MNHNS and CDR2 is SASEGT. Between the trimmed V and J ends, which lost 5 bases and 0 bases, there was a span of 11 bases. The CDR3 is 15 residues long. Here the CDR3 DNA reads TGTGCCAGCAGTCGACAGCAGACCTCTGGAAACACCATATATTTT. It yields the protein CASSRQQTSGNTIYF.

The DNA of the CDR3 is TGTGCCAGCAGCTTCGGGACTGGGGAATATTTT. The encoded protein is CASSFGTGEYF. This chain links TRBV11-3 with TRBJ2-3, with a weak D call TRBD2 (6 bases). V lost 3 bases to trimming and J lost 15 bases, with 13 bases between them. The CDR3 has 11 residues. Per germline, CDR1 SGHNT and CDR2 YENEEA.

Here the CDR3 DNA reads TGTGCCAGCAGCCGTTTAGCGGACAATGAGCAGTTCTTC. The encoded protein is CASSRLADNEQFF. The rearrangement uses TRBV7-9 and TRBJ2-1; D is possibly TRBD2 (6 bases). Trimming stripped 5 bases from V and 5 bases from J, with 10 bases between. CDR1 and CDR2 (germline): SEHNR, FQNEAQ (reference sequence). The CDR3 contains 13 residues.

The chain couples TRBV9 to TRBJ2-3; perhaps TRBD1 as D (6 bases). With 0 bases removed from V and 1 base from J, the gap between germline ends came to 15 bases. This CDR3 is built from 17 residues. Germline CDR1 reads SGDLS; CDR2 reads YYNGEE. The chain's CDR3 is CASSVGAGVGGTDTQYF. The CDR3 bases are TGTGCCAGCAGCGTAGGCGCAGGGGTGGGGGGCACAGATACGCAGTATTTT.

The V call is TRBV5-4, the J call TRBJ2-3; 7 bases map to TRBD1. Germline values: CDR1 SGHNT, CDR2 YYREEE (reference sequence). The CDR3 loop spans 14 amino acids. The trim removed 2 bases at V and 2 bases at J, leaving 2 bases unmatched. In DNA form, the CDR3 reads TGTGCCAGCAGCTTCGGGACAGACACAGATACGCAGTATTTT. Protein sequence: CASSFGTDTDTQYF.

The chain joins TRBV7-4 to TRBJ2-1; D unresolved. The V end was cut by 6 bases, the J end by 9 bases, with 24 bases between. The CDR3 contains 16 residues. Germline-derived CDR1 and CDR2 are SGHVT and SQSDAQ. CDR3 residues: CASSSVKRPVPGEQFF. In DNA, the CDR3 is TGTGCCAGCAGTTCAGTAAAGCGCCCTGTCCCGGGTGAGCAGTTCTTC.

The chain employs TRBV5-4 and TRBJ1-2; 7 nucleotides match TRBD1. CDR1 and CDR2 (germline): SGHNT, YYREEE (reference sequence). Trimming took 0 bases from V and 5 from J; bases not matched to a gene: 4. CDR3 length: 14 residues. The CDR3 region has the DNA TGTGCCAGCAGCTTGGAGGGCAGGGGGTATGGCTACACCTTC. The encoded protein is CASSLEGRGYGYTF.

The rearrangement joins TRBV9 to TRBJ2-7; D might be TRBD2 (6 bases). The CDR3 has 13 amino acids. CDR1 is SGDLS and CDR2 is YYNGEE in the germline V gene. V lost 4 bases and J 1 base, leaving 9 bases between the germline ends. In DNA form, the CDR3 reads TGTGCCAGCAGCCCCCGGGAGTCCTACGAGCAGTACTTC. It is translated as CASSPRESYEQYF.

The chain joins TRBV7-6 to TRBJ1-1; TRBD1 agrees at 7 bases. CDR1 is SGHVS, CDR2 FNYEAQ, per germline. V lost 5 bases to trimming and J lost 4 bases; unmatched junction nucleotides: 7. There are 14 residues in the CDR3. CDR3 amino acids: CASSTRQGFTEAFF. CDR3 DNA sequence: TGTGCCAGCAGCACGAGACAGGGATTCACTGAAGCTTTCTTT. Looking up the rest from reference TRBV7-6 and TRBJ1-1 gives the full variable domain: GAGVSQSPRYKVTKRGQDVALRCDPISGHVSLYWYRQALGQGPEFLTYFNYEAQQDKSGLPNDRFSAERPEGSISTLTIQRTEQRDSAMYRCASSTRQGFTEAFFGQGTRLTVV.

This chain uses TRBV12-5 with TRBJ2-1; TRBD2 matches at 9 bases. Germline CDR1 reads LGHNT; CDR2 reads FRNRAP. V lost 2 bases to trimming and J lost 0 bases; unmatched junction nucleotides: 5. The length of the CDR3 is 17 residues. CDR3 region: CASGLRSGRYSYNEQFF. The DNA for the CDR3 is TGTGCTAGTGGTTTGAGAAGCGGGAGGTACTCCTACAATGAGCAGTTCTTC.

This clone has more than one count but fewer than ten. The chain links TRBV28 to TRBJ2-1; no reliable D call. The CDR3 length is 15 residues. V lost 7 bases and J 6 bases, leaving 19 bases between the germline ends. Germline assignment: CDR1 MDHEN and CDR2 SYDVKM. The CDR3 bases are TGTGCCAGCACCATACGTAGAGCTGTTGGCAATGAGCAGTTCTTC. Translated, it gives CASTIRRAVGNEQFF. The whole variable domain, remainder taken from reference TRBV28 and TRBJ2-1, is DVKVTQSSRYLVKRTGEKVFLECVQDMDHENMFWYRQDPGLGLRLIYFSYDVKMKEKGDIPEGYSVSREKKERFSLILESASTNQTSMYLCASTIRRAVGNEQFFGPGTRLTVL.